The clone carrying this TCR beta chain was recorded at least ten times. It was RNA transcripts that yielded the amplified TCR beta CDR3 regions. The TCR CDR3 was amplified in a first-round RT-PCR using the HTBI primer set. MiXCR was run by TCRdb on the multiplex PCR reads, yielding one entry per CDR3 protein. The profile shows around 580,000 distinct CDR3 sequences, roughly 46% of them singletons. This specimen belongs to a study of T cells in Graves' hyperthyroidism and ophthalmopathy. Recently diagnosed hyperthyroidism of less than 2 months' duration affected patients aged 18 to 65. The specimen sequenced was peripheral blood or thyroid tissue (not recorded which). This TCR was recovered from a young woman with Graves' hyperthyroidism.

As DNA, the CDR3 is TGTGCCAGTAGTAAAACCGGGACAGGGTATCAGCCCCAGCATTTT. Its protein product is CASSKTGTGYQPQHF. V usage is TRBV19 and J usage is TRBJ1-5; 9 bases map to TRBD1. The CDR3 covers 15 residues. Trimming took 4 bases from V and 5 from J; bases not matched to a gene: 6. Germline values: CDR1 LNHDA, CDR2 SQIVND (reference sequence). Drawing the rest from reference TRBV19 and TRBJ1-5, the complete variable domain is DGGITQSPKYLFRKEGQNVTLSCEQNLNHDAMYWYRQDPGQGLRLIYYSQIVNDFQKGDIAEGYSVSREKKESFPLTVTSAQKNPTAFYLCASSKTGTGYQPQHFGDGTRLSIL.